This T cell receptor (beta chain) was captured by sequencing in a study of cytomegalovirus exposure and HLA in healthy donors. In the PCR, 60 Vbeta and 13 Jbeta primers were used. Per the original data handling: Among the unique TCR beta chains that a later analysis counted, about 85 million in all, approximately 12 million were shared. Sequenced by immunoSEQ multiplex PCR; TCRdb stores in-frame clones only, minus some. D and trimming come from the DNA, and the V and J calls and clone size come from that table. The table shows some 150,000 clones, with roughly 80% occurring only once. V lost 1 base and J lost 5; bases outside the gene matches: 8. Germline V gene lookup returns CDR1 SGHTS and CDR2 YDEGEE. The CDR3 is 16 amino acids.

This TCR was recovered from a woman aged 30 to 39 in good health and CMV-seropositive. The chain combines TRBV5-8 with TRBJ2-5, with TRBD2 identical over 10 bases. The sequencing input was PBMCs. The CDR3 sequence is CASSLNERGGTETQYF. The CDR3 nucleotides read TGTGCCAGCAGCTTGAATGAGCGGGGGGGCACTGAGACCCAGTACTTC.